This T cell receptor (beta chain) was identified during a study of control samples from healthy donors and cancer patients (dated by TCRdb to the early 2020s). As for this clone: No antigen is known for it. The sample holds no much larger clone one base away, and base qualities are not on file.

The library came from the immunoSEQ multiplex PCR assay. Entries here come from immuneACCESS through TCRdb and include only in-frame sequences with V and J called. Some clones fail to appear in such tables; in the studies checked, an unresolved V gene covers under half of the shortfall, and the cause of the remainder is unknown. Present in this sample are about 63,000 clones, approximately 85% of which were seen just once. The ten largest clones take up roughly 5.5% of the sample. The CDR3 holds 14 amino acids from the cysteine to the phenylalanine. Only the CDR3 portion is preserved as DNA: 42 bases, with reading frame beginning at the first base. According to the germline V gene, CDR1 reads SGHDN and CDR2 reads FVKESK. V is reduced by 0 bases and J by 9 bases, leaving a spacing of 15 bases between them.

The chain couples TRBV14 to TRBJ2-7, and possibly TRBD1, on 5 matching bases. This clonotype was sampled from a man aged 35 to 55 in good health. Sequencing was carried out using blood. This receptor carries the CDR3 CASSQDFRTRGQYF. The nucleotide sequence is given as TGTGCCAGCAGCCAAGACTTCAGGACAAGAGGGCAGTACTTC. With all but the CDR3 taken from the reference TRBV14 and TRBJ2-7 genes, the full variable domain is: EAGVTQFPSHSVIEKGQTVTLRCDPISGHDNLYWYRRVMGKEIKFLLHFVKESKQDESGMPNNRFLAERTGGTYSTLKVQPAELEDSGVYFCASSQDFRTRGQYFGPGTRLTVT.